What follows are 8 T cell receptor beta chains derived from one specimen sequenced in a study of a mutant IDH1 vaccine in newly diagnosed glioma. Time point described: week 11, during vaccination. Doses of 300 ug of mutant IDH1 20-mer peptide were given with topical imiquimod. Antigens for these TCRs are unknown. Sequencing used immunoSEQ multiplex PCR; TCRdb keeps in-frame clones, though not all of them. The data contain some 59,000 clones, 89% of them singletons. The specimen was PBMCs, collected from a glioma patient whose treatment included an IDH1 peptide vaccine. The receptors derive from a man aged 40-49 years with glioma.

For this clone: The same CDR3 also results from other DNA sequences found in this sample. This chain links TRBV6-1 with TRBJ1-2; weak D call: TRBD1 (5 bases). CDR1 is MNHNS, CDR2 SASEGT, per germline. The CDR3 sequence is 13 residues long. V lost 2 bases and J lost 5, with 9 bases in between. CDR3 in amino acids: CASSESGRYGYTF. CDR3 DNA sequence: TGTGCCAGCAGTGAATCAGGGCGGTATGGCTACACCTTC.

CDR3 protein: CASSLAGRETQYF. In DNA, the CDR3 is TGCGCCAGCAGCTTGGCCGGGAGAGAGACCCAGTACTTC. The chain carries TRBV5-1 and TRBJ2-5, with a weak D call TRBD2 (6 bases). Germline assignment: CDR1 SGHRS and CDR2 YFSETQ. The CDR3 loop spans 13 amino acids. The V end was cut by 0 bases, the J end by 4 bases, with 7 bases between.

The V gene is TRBV5-1, the J gene TRBJ2-2; D gene unclear. Germline CDR1 reads SGHRS; CDR2 reads YFSETQ. This CDR3 has 17 residues. V lost 0 bases and J lost 0, with 12 bases in between. The CDR3 spells CASSLVGEWANTGELFF. The CDR3 bases are TGCGCCAGCAGCTTGGTTGGGGAATGGGCGAACACCGGGGAGCTGTTTTTT.

The chain is built from TRBV19 and TRBJ2-5; weak D call: TRBD1 (5 bases). The V gene lost 2 bases and the J gene lost 4 bases, with 5 bases spanning the gap. Germline V lookup: CDR1 LNHDA, CDR2 SQIVND (reference sequence). This CDR3 has 12 amino acids. In nucleotides, the CDR3 is TGTGCCAGTAGTATAAGGGGAGAGACCCAGTACTTC. Its translation: CASSIRGETQYF.

V and J are TRBV5-4 and TRBJ1-2; 11 bases are shared with TRBD1. The CDR3 consists of 15 residues. CDR1 SGHNT and CDR2 YYREEE come from the germline V gene (reference sequence). The V gene end was trimmed by 4 bases and the J gene end by 3 bases; junction bases not matched to a gene: 5. The CDR3 reads CASSTKGQGDYGYTF. The CDR3 DNA sequence: TGTGCCAGCAGCACGAAGGGACAGGGGGACTATGGCTACACCTTC.

J is TRBJ2-1 and V is TRBV7-2; unclear D gene. Germline CDR1 reads SGHTA; CDR2 reads FQGNSA. Trimming took off 1 base at V and 8 bases at J, with 12 bases between the two ends. This CDR3 spans 14 amino acids. The DNA of the CDR3 is TGTGCCAGCAGCTTAGATTCCGGCTCCGATGAGCAGTTCTTC. Translated: CASSLDSGSDEQFF.

This clone came up a few times. The V gene is TRBV30, the J gene TRBJ1-1; D uncertain. The CDR3 totals 12 residues. Trimming stripped 3 bases from V and 5 bases from J, with 10 bases between. Germline V gene lookup returns CDR1 GTSNPN and CDR2 SVGIG (reference sequence). The CDR3 protein is CAWSGEETEAFF. CDR3 DNA: TGTGCCTGGAGCGGGGAGGAAACTGAAGCTTTCTTT.

The chain employs TRBV5-1 and TRBJ2-7; D is possibly TRBD2 (6 bases). V was shortened by 0 bases and J by 5 bases, with 9 bases between the two germline ends. The germline gives CDR1 SGHRS, CDR2 YFSETQ. The CDR3 spans 13 residues. CDR3 sequence reads: CASSLGPGDEQYV. In DNA, the CDR3 is TGCGCCAGCAGCTTGGGGCCGGGGGACGAGCAGTACGTC.